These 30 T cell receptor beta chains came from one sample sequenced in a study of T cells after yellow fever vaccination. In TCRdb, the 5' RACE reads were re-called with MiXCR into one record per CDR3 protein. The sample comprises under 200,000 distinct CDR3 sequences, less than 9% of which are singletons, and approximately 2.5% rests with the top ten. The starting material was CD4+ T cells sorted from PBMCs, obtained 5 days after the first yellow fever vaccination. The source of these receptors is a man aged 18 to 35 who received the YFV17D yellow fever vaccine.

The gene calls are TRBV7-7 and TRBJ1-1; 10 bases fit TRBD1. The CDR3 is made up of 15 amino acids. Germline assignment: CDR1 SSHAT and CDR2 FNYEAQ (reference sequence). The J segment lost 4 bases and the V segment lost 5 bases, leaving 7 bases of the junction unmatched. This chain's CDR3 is CASSRDRGRGTEAFF. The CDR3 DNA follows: TGTGCCAGCAGCCGGGACAGGGGAAGGGGCACTGAAGCTTTCTTT.

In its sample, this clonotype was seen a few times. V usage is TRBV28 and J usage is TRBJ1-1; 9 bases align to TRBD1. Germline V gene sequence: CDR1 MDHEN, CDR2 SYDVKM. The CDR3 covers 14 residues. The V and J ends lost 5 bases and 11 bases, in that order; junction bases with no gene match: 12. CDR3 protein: CASSGGPGQGRAFF. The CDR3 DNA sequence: TGTGCCAGCAGTGGGGGTCCGGGACAGGGTCGTGCTTTCTTT.

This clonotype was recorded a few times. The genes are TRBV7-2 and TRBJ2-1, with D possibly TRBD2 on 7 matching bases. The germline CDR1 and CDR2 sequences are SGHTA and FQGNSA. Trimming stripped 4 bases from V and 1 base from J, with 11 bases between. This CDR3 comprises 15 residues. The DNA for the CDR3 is TGTGCCAGCAGCTGGGGGCGGGGGTCCTACAATGAGCAGTTCTTC. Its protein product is CASSWGRGSYNEQFF.

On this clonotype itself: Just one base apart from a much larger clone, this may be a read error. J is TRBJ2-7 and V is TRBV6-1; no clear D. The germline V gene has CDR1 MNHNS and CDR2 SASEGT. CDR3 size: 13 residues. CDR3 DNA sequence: TGTGCCAGCAGGGAAAACAGTTTCTACGGGCAGTACTTC. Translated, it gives CASRENSFYGQYF.

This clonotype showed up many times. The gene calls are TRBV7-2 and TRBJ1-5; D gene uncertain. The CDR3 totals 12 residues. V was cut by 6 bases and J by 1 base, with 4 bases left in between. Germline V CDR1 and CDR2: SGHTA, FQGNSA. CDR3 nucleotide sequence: TGTGCCAGCAGTGACAGCAATCAGCCCCAGCATTTT. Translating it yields CASSDSNQPQHF.

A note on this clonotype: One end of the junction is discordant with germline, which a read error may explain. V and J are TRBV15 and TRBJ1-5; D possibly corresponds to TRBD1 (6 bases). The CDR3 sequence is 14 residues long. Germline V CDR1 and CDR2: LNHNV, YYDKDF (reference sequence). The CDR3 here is CATSRAGGKQPQHF. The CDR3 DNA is TGTGCCACCAGCAGAGCGGGGGGCAAACAGCCCCAGCATTTT.

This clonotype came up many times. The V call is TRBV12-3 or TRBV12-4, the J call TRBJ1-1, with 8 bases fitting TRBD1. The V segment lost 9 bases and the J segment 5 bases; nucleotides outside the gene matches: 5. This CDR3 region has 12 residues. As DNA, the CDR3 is TGTGCCAGTCGGGACAGGCAGACTGAAGCTTTCTTT. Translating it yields CASRDRQTEAFF.

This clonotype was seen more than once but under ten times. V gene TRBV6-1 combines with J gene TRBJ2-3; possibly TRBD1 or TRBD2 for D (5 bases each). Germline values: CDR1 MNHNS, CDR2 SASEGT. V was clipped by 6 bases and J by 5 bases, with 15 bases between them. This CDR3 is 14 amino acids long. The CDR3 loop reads CASSRPGQLDTQYF. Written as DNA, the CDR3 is TGTGCCAGCAGCCGCCCGGGGCAGTTAGATACGCAGTATTTT.

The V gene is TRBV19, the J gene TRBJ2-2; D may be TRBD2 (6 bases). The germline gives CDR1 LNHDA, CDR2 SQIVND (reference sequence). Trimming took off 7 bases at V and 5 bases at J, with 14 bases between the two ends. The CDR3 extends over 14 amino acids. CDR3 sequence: CASNHPGETGELFF. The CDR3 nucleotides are TGTGCCAGTAATCATCCGGGGGAAACCGGGGAGCTGTTTTTT.

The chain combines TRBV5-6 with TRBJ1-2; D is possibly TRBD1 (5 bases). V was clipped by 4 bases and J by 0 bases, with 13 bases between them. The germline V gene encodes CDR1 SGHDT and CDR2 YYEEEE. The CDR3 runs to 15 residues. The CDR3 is CASSGTDGANYGYTF. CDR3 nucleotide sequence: TGTGCCAGCAGCGGGACGGACGGAGCTAACTATGGCTACACCTTC.

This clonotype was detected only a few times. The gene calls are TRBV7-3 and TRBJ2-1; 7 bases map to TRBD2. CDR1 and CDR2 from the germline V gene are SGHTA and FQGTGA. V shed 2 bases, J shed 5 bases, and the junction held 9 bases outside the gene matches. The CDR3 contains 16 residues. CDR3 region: CASSLSAGVPNNEQFF. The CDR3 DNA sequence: TGTGCCAGCAGCTTATCTGCGGGGGTACCCAACAATGAGCAGTTCTTC. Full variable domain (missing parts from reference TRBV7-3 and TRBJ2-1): GAGVSQTPSNKVTEKGKYVELRCDPISGHTALYWYRQSLGQGPEFLIYFQGTGAADDSGLPNDRFFAVRPEGSVSTLKIQRTERGDSAVYLCASSLSAGVPNNEQFFGPGTRLTVL.

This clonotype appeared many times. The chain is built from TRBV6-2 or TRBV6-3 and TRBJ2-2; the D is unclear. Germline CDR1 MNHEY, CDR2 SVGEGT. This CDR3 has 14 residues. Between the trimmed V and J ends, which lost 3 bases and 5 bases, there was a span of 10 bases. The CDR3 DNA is TGTGCCAGCAGTTATTGGTTGGGTACCGGGGAGCTGTTTTTT. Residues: CASSYWLGTGELFF.

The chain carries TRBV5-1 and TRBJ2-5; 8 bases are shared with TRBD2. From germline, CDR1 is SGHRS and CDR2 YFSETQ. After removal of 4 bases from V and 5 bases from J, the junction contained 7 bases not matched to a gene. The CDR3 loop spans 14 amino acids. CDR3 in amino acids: CASSRGGIGETQYF. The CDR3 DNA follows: TGCGCCAGCAGCCGGGGGGGCATTGGGGAGACCCAGTACTTC. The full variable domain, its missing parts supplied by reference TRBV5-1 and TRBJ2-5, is KAGVTQTPRYLIKTRGQQVTLSCSPISGHRSVSWYQQTPGQGLQFLFEYFSETQRNKGNFPGRFSGRQFSNSRSEMNVSTLELGDSALYLCASSRGGIGETQYFGPGTRLLVL.

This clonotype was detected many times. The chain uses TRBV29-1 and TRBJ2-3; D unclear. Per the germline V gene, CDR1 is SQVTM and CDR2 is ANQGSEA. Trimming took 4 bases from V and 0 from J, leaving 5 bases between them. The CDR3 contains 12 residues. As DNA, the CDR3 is TGCAGCGTTGTTAGCAGCACAGATACGCAGTATTTT. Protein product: CSVVSSTDTQYF.

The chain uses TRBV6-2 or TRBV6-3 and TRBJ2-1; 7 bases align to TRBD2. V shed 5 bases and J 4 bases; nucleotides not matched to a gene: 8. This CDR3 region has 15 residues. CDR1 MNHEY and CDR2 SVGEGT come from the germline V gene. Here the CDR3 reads CASSLAGVVYNEQFF. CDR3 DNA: TGTGCCAGCAGTCTCGCGGGGGTGGTGTACAATGAGCAGTTCTTC.

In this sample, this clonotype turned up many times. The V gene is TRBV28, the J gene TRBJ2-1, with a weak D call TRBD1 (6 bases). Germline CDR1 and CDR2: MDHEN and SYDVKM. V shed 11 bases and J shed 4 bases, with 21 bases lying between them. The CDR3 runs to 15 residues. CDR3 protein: CAGGTTGHGYNEQFF. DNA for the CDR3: TGTGCCGGGGGCACCACAGGCCATGGGTACAATGAGCAGTTCTTC.

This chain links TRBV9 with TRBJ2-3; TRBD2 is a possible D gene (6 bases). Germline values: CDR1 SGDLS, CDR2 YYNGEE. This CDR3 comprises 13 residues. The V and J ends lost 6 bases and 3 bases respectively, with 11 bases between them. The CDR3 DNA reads TGTGCCAGCACGACGGCGGGGACAGATACGCAGTATTTT. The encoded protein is CASTTAGTDTQYF.

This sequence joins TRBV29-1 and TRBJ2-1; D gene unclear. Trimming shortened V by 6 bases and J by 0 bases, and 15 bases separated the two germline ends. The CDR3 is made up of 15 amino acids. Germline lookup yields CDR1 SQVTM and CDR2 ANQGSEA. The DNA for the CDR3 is TGCAGCGTGCGGCTGGGCCTAGGCTCCTACAATGAGCAGTTCTTC. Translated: CSVRLGLGSYNEQFF.

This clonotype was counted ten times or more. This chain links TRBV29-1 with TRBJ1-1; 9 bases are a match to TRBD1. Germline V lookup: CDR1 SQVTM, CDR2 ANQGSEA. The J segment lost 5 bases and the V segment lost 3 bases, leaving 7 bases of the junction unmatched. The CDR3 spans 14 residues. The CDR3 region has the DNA TGCAGCGTTGAGGCTTCGACAGGGGGGACTGAAGCTTTCTTT. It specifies CSVEASTGGTEAFF.

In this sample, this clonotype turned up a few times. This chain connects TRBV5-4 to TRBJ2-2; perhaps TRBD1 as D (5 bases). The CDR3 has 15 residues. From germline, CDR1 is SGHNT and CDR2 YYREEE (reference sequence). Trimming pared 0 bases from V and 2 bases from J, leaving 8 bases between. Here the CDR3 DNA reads TGTGCCAGCAGCTTGGATGGGGCCAACACCGGGGAGCTGTTTTTT. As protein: CASSLDGANTGELFF. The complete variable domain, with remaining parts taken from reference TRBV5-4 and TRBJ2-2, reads ETGVTQSPTHLIKTRGQQVTLRCSSQSGHNTVSWYQQALGQGPQFIFQYYREEENGRGNFPPRFSGLQFPNYSSELNVNALELDDSALYLCASSLDGANTGELFFGEGSRLTVL.

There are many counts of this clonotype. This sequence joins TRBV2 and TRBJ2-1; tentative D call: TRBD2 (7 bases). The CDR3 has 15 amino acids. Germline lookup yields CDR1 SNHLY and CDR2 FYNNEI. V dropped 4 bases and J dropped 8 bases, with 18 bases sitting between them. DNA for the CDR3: TGTGCCAGCAGTGCTGAGTACGTAGGGGGGGATGAGCAGTTCTTC. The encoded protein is CASSAEYVGGDEQFF. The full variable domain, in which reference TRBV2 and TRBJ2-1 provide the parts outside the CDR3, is EPEVTQTPSHQVTQMGQEVILRCVPISNHLYFYWYRQILGQKVEFLVSFYNNEISEKSEIFDDQFSVERPDGSNFTLKIRSTKLEDSAMYFCASSAEYVGGDEQFFGPGTRLTVL.

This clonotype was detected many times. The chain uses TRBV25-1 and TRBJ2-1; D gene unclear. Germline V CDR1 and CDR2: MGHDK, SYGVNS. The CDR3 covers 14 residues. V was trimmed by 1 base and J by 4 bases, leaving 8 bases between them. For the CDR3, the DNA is TGTGCCAGCAGTGAATGGAAGAAGTACAATGAGCAGTTCTTC. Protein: CASSEWKKYNEQFF.

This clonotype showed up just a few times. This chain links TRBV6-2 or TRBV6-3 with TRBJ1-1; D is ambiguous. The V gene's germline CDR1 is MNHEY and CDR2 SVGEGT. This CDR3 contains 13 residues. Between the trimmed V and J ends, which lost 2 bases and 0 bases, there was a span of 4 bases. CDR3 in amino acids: CASSYDLNTEAFF. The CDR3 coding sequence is TGTGCCAGCAGTTACGACCTGAACACTGAAGCTTTCTTT.

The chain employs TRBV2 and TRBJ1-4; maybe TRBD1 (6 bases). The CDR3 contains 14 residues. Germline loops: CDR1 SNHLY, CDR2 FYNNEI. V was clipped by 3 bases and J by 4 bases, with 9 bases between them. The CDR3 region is CASSDPGVNEKLFF. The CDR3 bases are TGTGCCAGCAGTGACCCAGGGGTTAATGAAAAACTGTTTTTT.

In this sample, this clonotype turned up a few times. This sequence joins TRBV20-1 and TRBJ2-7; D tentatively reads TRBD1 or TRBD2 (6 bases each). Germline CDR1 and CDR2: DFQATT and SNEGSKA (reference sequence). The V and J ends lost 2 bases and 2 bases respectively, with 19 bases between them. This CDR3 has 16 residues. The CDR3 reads CSARLDGGPRPYEQYV. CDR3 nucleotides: TGCAGTGCTAGACTGGACGGGGGCCCCCGCCCCTACGAGCAGTACGTC.

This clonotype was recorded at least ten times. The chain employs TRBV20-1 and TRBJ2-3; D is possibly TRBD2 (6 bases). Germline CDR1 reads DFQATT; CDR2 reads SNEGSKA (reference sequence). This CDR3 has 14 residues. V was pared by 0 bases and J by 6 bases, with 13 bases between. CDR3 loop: CSARDGGMGDTQYF. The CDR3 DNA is TGCAGTGCTAGAGATGGGGGGATGGGGGATACGCAGTATTTT.

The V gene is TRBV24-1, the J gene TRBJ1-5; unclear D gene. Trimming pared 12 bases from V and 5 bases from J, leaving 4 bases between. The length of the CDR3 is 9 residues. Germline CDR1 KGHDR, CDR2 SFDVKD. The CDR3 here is CAPHQPQHF. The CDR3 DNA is TGTGCCCCCCATCAGCCCCAGCATTTT.

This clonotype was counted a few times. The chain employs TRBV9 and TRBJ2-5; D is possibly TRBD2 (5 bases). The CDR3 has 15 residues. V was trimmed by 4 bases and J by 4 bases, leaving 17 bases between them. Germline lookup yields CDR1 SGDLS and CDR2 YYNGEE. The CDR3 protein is CASSPGIGLAETQYF. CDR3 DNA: TGTGCCAGCAGCCCAGGCATCGGACTCGCAGAGACCCAGTACTTC.

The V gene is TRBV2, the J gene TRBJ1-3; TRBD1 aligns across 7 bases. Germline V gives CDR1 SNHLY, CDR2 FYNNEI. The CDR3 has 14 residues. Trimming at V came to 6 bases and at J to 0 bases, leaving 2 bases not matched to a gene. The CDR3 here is CASRTGYSGNTIYF. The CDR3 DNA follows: TGTGCCAGCAGGACAGGGTACTCTGGAAACACCATATATTTT.

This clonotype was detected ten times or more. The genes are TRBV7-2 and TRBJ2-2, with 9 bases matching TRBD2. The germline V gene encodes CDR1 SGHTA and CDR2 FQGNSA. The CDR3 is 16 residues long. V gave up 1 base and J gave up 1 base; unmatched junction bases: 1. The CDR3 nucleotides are TGTGCCAGCAGCTTAGTTAGCGGGGGGAACACCGGGGAGCTGTTTTTT. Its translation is CASSLVSGGNTGELFF.